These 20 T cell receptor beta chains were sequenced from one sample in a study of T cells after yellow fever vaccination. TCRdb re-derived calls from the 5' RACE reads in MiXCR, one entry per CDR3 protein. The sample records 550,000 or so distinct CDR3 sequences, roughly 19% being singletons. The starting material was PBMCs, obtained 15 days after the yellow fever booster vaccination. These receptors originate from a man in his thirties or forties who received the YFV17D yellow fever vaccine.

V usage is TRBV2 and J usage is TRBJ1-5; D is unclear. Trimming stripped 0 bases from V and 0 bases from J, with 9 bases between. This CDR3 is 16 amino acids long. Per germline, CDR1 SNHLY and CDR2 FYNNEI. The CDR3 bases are TGTGCCAGCAGTGAAGCGGTATTGTATAGCAATCAGCCCCAGCATTTT. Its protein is CASSEAVLYSNQPQHF.

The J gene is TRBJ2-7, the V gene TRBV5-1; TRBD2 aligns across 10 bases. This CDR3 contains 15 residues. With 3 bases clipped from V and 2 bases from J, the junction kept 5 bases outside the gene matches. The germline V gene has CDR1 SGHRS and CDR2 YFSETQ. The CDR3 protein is CASSSLAGSTYEQYF. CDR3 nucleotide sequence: TGCGCCAGCAGCTCACTAGCGGGATCCACCTACGAGCAGTACTTC.

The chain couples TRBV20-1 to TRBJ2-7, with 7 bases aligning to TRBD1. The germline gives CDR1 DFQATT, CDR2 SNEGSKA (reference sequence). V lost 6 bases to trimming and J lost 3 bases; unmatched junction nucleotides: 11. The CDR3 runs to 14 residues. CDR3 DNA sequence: TGCAGTGCAACTACCGGGACAGACATCTACGAGCAGTACTTC. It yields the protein CSATTGTDIYEQYF.

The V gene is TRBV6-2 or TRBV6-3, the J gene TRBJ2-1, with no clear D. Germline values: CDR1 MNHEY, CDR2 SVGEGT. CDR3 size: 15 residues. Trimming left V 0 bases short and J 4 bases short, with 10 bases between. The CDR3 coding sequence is TGTGCCAGCAGTTACTCGATCTACGGGTACAATGAGCAGTTCTTC. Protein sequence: CASSYSIYGYNEQFF.

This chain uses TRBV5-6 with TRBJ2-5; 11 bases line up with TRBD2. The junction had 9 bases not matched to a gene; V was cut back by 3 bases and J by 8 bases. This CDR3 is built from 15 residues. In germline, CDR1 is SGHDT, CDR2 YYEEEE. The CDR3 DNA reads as TGTGCCAGCAGCTGGGGATCGACTAGCGGGAATACCCAGTACTTC. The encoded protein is CASSWGSTSGNTQYF.

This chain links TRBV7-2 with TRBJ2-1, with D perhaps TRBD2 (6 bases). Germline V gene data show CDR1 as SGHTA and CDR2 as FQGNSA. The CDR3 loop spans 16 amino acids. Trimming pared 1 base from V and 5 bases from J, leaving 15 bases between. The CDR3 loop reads CASSLVFRGGDNEQFF. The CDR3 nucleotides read TGTGCCAGCAGCTTAGTGTTCCGGGGCGGGGACAATGAGCAGTTCTTC.

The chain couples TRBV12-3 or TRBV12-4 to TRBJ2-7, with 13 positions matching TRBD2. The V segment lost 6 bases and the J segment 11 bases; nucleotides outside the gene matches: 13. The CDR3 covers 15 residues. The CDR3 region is CASRPGTSGTGGKYF. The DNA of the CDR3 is TGTGCCAGCAGACCAGGGACTAGCGGGACCGGAGGCAAGTACTTC.

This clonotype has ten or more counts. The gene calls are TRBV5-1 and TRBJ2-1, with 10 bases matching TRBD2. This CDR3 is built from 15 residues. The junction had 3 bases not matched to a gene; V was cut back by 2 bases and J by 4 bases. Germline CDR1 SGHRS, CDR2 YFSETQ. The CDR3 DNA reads TGCGCCAGCAGCTTACTAGCGGGGTCATACAATGAGCAGTTCTTC. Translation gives CASSLLAGSYNEQFF. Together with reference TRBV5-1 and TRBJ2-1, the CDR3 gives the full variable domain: KAGVTQTPRYLIKTRGQQVTLSCSPISGHRSVSWYQQTPGQGLQFLFEYFSETQRNKGNFPGRFSGRQFSNSRSEMNVSTLELGDSALYLCASSLLAGSYNEQFFGPGTRLTVL.

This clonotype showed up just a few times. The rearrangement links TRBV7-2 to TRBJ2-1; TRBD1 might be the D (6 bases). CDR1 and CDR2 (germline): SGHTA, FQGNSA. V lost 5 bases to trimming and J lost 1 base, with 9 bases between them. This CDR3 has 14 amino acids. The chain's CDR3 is CASSQQGSYNEQFF. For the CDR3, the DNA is TGTGCCAGCAGCCAACAGGGTTCCTACAATGAGCAGTTCTTC.

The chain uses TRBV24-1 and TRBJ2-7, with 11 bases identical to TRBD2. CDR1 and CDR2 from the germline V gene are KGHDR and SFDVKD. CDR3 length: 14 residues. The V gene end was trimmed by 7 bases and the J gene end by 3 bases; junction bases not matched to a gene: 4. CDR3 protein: CATSLGTSGYEQYF. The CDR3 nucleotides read TGTGCCACCAGCCTGGGGACTAGCGGCTACGAGCAGTACTTC.

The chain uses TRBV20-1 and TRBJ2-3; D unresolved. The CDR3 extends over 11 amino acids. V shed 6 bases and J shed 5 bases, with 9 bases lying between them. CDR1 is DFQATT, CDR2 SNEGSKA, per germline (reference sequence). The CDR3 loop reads CSAWLRDTQYF. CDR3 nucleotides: TGCAGTGCCTGGCTTCGAGATACGCAGTATTTT.

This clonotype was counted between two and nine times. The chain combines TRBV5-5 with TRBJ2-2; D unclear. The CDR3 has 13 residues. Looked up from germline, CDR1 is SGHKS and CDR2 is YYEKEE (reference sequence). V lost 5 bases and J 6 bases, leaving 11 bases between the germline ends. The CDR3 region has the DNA TGTGCCAGCAGGGTTAGTGGGCCCGGGGAGCTGTTTTTT. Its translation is CASRVSGPGELFF.

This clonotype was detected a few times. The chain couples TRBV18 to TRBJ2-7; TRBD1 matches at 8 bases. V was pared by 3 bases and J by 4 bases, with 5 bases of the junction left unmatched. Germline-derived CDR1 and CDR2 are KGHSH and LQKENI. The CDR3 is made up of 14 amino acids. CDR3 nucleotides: TGTGCCAGCTCACCGGACAGGGTGGGTTACGAGCAGTACTTC. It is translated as CASSPDRVGYEQYF.

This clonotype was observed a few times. CDR3 bases: TGTGCCAGCAGAGCCTCGGGACCAGCTTCCGGCCGTCACGGGGAGCTGTTTTTT. As protein: CASRASGPASGRHGELFF. This rearrangement joins TRBV27 to TRBJ2-2, with D perhaps being TRBD1 or TRBD2 (5 bases each). Germline V gives CDR1 MNHEY, CDR2 SMNVEV (reference sequence). The CDR3 contains 18 residues. Trimming took 6 bases from V and 7 from J, leaving 27 bases between them.

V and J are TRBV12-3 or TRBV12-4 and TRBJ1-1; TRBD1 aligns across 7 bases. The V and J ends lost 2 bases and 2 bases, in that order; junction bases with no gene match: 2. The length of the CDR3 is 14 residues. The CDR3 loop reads CASSLRDSNTEAFF. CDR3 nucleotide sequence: TGTGCCAGCAGTTTACGGGACAGCAACACTGAAGCTTTCTTT.

The CDR3 DNA sequence: TGCAGTGCCCCCATGGGGAGCTCCTACAATGAGCAGTTCTTC. This sequence encodes CSAPMGSSYNEQFF. The chain links TRBV20-1 to TRBJ2-1; a possible D gene is TRBD2 (5 bases). The CDR3 is 14 amino acids. V gave up 6 bases and J gave up 0 bases, with 12 bases separating them. Germline-derived CDR1 and CDR2 are DFQATT and SNEGSKA (reference sequence).

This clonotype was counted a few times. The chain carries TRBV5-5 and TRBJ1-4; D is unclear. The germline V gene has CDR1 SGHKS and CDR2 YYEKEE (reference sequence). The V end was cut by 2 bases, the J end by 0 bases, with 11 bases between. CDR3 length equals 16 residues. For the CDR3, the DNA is TGTGCCAGCAGCTTCGGAGGAAAGGCAACTAATGAAAAACTGTTTTTT. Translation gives CASSFGGKATNEKLFF.

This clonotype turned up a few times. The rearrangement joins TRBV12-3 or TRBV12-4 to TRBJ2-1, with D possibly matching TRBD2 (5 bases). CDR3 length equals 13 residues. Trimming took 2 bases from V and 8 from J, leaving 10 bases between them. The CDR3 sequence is CASSLWAADEQFF. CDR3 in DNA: TGTGCCAGCAGTTTATGGGCAGCGGATGAGCAGTTCTTC.

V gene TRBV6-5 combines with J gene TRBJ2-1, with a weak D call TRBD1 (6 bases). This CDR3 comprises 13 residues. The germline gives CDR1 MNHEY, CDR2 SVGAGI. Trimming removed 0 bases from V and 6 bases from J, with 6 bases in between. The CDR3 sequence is CASSYSTGNEQFF. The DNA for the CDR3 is TGTGCCAGCAGTTACTCGACAGGCAATGAGCAGTTCTTC.

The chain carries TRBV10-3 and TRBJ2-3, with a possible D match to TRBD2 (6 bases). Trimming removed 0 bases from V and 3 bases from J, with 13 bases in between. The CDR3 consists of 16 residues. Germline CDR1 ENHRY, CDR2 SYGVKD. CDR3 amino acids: CAISESSGSGTDTQYF. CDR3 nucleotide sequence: TGTGCCATCAGTGAGTCGTCGGGGAGCGGGACAGATACGCAGTATTTT.